The 21 T cell receptor beta chains listed next were all sequenced from one sample in a study of shared clonotypes between healthy human individuals. TCRdb's copy holds only in-frame clones and misses some; the assay was immunoSEQ multiplex PCR. Here the sample spans roughly 1,500,000 clones, about 98% being singletons. The sequencing sample was made of naive CD4+ T cells sorted from blood. Subset specified: CD45RA+ positively selected. These receptors were taken from a young man in good health.

V usage is TRBV11-3 and J usage is TRBJ2-3; possibly TRBD1 or TRBD2 for D (5 bases each). CDR3 length: 16 amino acids. The ends were cut back, 1 base at V and 4 bases at J, with 15 bases in the middle. Germline V gene sequence: CDR1 SGHNT, CDR2 YENEEA. The CDR3 region is CASSLGGADPADTQYF. As DNA, the CDR3 is TGTGCCAGCAGCTTAGGAGGGGCTGACCCCGCAGATACGCAGTATTTT.

J is TRBJ2-7 and V is TRBV5-1; the D is unclear. CDR1 and CDR2 (germline): SGHRS, YFSETQ. V was clipped by 0 bases and J by 4 bases, with 8 bases between them. The CDR3 length is 13 residues. Written as DNA, the CDR3 is TGCGCCAGCAGCTTGGAGGACGTATACGAGCAGTACTTC. This codes for CASSLEDVYEQYF.

This chain joins TRBV7-8 and TRBJ2-1, with TRBD1 as a possible D gene (6 bases). Trimming removed 5 bases at V and 2 bases at J, with 13 bases between. The CDR3 is 15 residues long. Looked up from germline, CDR1 is SGHVS and CDR2 is FQNEAQ. In nucleotides, the CDR3 is TGTGCCAGCAGCCCAGGGACACTTACCTACAATGAGCAGTTCTTC. As protein: CASSPGTLTYNEQFF.

V gene TRBV7-6 combines with J gene TRBJ2-3, with a tentative D call TRBD2 (7 bases). There are 16 residues in the CDR3. Trimming removed 1 base from V and 1 base from J, with 12 bases in between. Germline lookup yields CDR1 SGHVS and CDR2 FNYEAQ. CDR3 sequence reads: CASSLGGGDRTDTQYF. The DNA for the CDR3 is TGTGCCAGCAGCTTAGGCGGGGGCGACCGCACAGATACGCAGTATTTT.

The genes are TRBV5-1 and TRBJ2-5, with D possibly TRBD2 on 6 matching bases. Germline CDR1 reads SGHRS; CDR2 reads YFSETQ. With 2 bases removed from V and 5 bases from J, the gap between germline ends came to 13 bases. The CDR3 spans 14 residues. The CDR3 DNA is TGCGCCAGCAGCTTACGTTGGGGAGGTGAGACCCAGTACTTC. Translating it yields CASSLRWGGETQYF.

This rearrangement joins TRBV7-2 to TRBJ2-1; 7 bases line up with TRBD2. CDR3 length equals 15 residues. Losses at the gene ends were 5 bases for V and 1 base for J; bases not matched to a gene: 5. Germline loops: CDR1 SGHTA, CDR2 FQGNSA. This CDR3 reads CASSPSSGSYNEQFF. DNA of the CDR3: TGTGCCAGCAGCCCCTCTAGCGGTTCCTACAATGAGCAGTTCTTC.

The chain joins TRBV11-2 to TRBJ2-5, with 15 positions matching TRBD2. Germline V gives CDR1 SGHAT, CDR2 FQNNGV. The length of the CDR3 is 15 residues. J lost 5 bases, V lost 8 bases, and 6 bases had no gene match. The CDR3 nucleotides are TGTGCCAGCGGACTAGCGGGAGGGTTCGTGGAGACCCAGTACTTC. Amino acids: CASGLAGGFVETQYF.

The chain's CDR3 is CASSYEGETQYF. DNA of the CDR3: TGTGCCAGCAGTTACGAGGGAGAGACCCAGTACTTC. This sequence joins TRBV6-6 and TRBJ2-5; the D gene is possibly TRBD2 (5 bases). The CDR3 has 12 residues. Trimming cost V 2 bases and J 4 bases, with 5 bases left between them. Germline assignment: CDR1 MNHNY and CDR2 SVGAGI (reference sequence).

Points on this clone: The sample contains more than one DNA sequence encoding this CDR3. The V and J genes are TRBV5-1 and TRBJ2-3; D gene unclear. This CDR3 has 14 amino acids. V was cut by 4 bases and J by 3 bases, with 12 bases left in between. Germline values: CDR1 SGHRS, CDR2 YFSETQ. This CDR3 is CASSLTLGTDTQYF. Here the CDR3 DNA reads TGCGCCAGCAGCCTTACTTTGGGTACAGATACGCAGTATTTT. The full variable domain, with the rest looked up from reference TRBV5-1 and TRBJ2-3, is KAGVTQTPRYLIKTRGQQVTLSCSPISGHRSVSWYQQTPGQGLQFLFEYFSETQRNKGNFPGRFSGRQFSNSRSEMNVSTLELGDSALYLCASSLTLGTDTQYFGPGTRLTVL.

CDR3 DNA: TGTGCCAGCTCACCGAGGGGACAGGGAGGACTGGGCACAGATACGCAGTATTTT. Translated, it gives CASSPRGQGGLGTDTQYF. The chain employs TRBV18 and TRBJ2-3; 9 bases match TRBD1. This CDR3 has 18 amino acids. In germline, CDR1 is KGHSH, CDR2 LQKENI. J was trimmed by 1 base and V by 3 bases; bases with no gene match: 11. The entire variable domain, with the rest obtained from reference TRBV18 and TRBJ2-3, is as follows: NAGVMQNPRHLVRRRGQEARLRCSPMKGHSHVYWYRQLPEEGLKFMVYLQKENIIDESGMPKERFSAEFPKEGPSILRIQQVVRGDSAAYFCASSPRGQGGLGTDTQYFGPGTRLTVL.

J is TRBJ1-1 and V is TRBV4-3; D ambiguous. The length of the CDR3 is 14 residues. Germline lookup yields CDR1 LGHNA and CDR2 YSLEER. The V gene lost 2 bases and the J gene lost 2 bases, with 9 bases spanning the gap. This CDR3 reads CASSQTLFNTEAFF. The CDR3 DNA reads as TGCGCCAGCAGCCAAACTCTTTTTAACACTGAAGCTTTCTTT.

The J gene is TRBJ2-2, the V gene TRBV5-4, with D maybe TRBD1 (6 bases). The CDR3 has 15 residues. The germline V gene has CDR1 SGHNT and CDR2 YYREEE (reference sequence). The germline V and J ends were trimmed by 2 bases and 0 bases, with 8 bases remaining between them. CDR3 loop: CASSFGTTNTGELFF. The CDR3 nucleotides are TGTGCCAGCAGCTTTGGGACAACGAACACCGGGGAGCTGTTTTTT.

The chain links TRBV6-1 to TRBJ2-3; TRBD1 aligns across 7 bases. Germline loops: CDR1 MNHNS, CDR2 SASEGT. This CDR3 is built from 14 residues. Unmatched junction bases numbered 9, after V lost 10 bases and J lost 2 bases. CDR3 in DNA: TGTGCCACCAAACAGGGGCTTACCACAGATACGCAGTATTTT. Protein sequence: CATKQGLTTDTQYF.

The chain is built from TRBV14 and TRBJ2-3, with D uncertain. The CDR3 runs 15 residues. Germline-derived CDR1 and CDR2 are SGHDN and FVKESK. The V end was cut by 5 bases, the J end by 6 bases, with 18 bases between. CDR3 protein: CASSYLTAPTDTQYF. As DNA, the CDR3 is TGTGCCAGCAGCTATCTGACTGCACCCACGGATACGCAGTATTTT.

The chain employs TRBV2 and TRBJ2-1; a weak D match, TRBD1 (5 bases). Germline lookup yields CDR1 SNHLY and CDR2 FYNNEI. The CDR3 totals 13 residues. The ends were cut back, 7 bases at V and 10 bases at J, with 17 bases in the middle. CDR3 bases: TGTGCCAGCATGACAGATTCATCTTGGGAGCAGTTCTTC. Translating gives CASMTDSSWEQFF.

The V gene is TRBV10-3, the J gene TRBJ2-6, with D tentatively TRBD1 (6 bases). The V end was cut by 4 bases, the J end by 2 bases, with 12 bases between. Germline CDR1 and CDR2: ENHRY and SYGVKD. The CDR3 extends over 16 amino acids. The CDR3 loop reads CAISGISGAGANVLTF. The CDR3 DNA follows: TGTGCCATCAGTGGAATTTCAGGGGCTGGGGCCAACGTCCTGACTTTC.

This rearrangement joins TRBV10-3 to TRBJ1-2; 7 bases are shared with TRBD1. V dropped 6 bases and J dropped 7; count of bases not matched to a gene: 8. The CDR3 contains 13 residues. The germline CDR1 and CDR2 sequences are ENHRY and SYGVKD. CDR3 protein: CAIRGQPLFGYTF. In DNA form, the CDR3 reads TGTGCCATCAGGGGACAGCCGCTATTTGGCTACACCTTC.

The V gene is TRBV11-2, the J gene TRBJ2-7; 10 positions match TRBD2. Germline assignment: CDR1 SGHAT and CDR2 FQNNGV. V dropped 5 bases and J dropped 2; count of bases not matched to a gene: 6. This CDR3 is 15 amino acids long. CDR3 nucleotide sequence: TGTGCCAGCAGCCTACGGACTAGCGGTCCCTACGAGCAGTACTTC. Protein: CASSLRTSGPYEQYF.

As to this clone: Other nucleotide sequences from this sample produce the same CDR3. The chain combines TRBV18 with TRBJ2-7, with TRBD1 matching over 8 bases. The CDR3 totals 14 residues. Germline V gene sequence: CDR1 KGHSH, CDR2 LQKENI. The ends lost 3 bases at V and 2 bases at J; junction bases unmatched: 3. This CDR3 reads CASSPGQAPYEQYF. In DNA form, the CDR3 reads TGTGCCAGCTCACCGGGACAGGCACCCTACGAGCAGTACTTC. Full variable domain (missing parts from reference TRBV18 and TRBJ2-7): NAGVMQNPRHLVRRRGQEARLRCSPMKGHSHVYWYRQLPEEGLKFMVYLQKENIIDESGMPKERFSAEFPKEGPSILRIQQVVRGDSAAYFCASSPGQAPYEQYFGPGTRLTVT.

The V call is TRBV7-6, the J call TRBJ2-1; 8 bases are a match to TRBD1. Germline-derived CDR1 and CDR2 are SGHVS and FNYEAQ. J was trimmed by 4 bases and V by 5 bases; bases with no gene match: 7. The CDR3 has 15 residues. CDR3 in amino acids: CASSGRQGRYNEQFF. As DNA, the CDR3 is TGTGCCAGCAGCGGAAGACAGGGGAGGTACAATGAGCAGTTCTTC.

The chain joins TRBV5-1 to TRBJ2-1; D may be TRBD2 (6 bases). V was trimmed by 4 bases and J by 6 bases, leaving 17 bases between them. The CDR3 has 15 residues. Germline values: CDR1 SGHRS, CDR2 YFSETQ. The CDR3 reads CASSPTSNRANEQFF. The CDR3 coding sequence is TGCGCCAGCAGCCCCACTAGCAATCGTGCCAATGAGCAGTTCTTC.